Shown below are 28 T cell receptor beta chains from a single sample sequenced in a study of cytotoxic CD8 clonotypes in ibrutinib-treated CLL. The repertoire was sequenced with immunoSEQ multiplex PCR; TCRdb's copy has only in-frame clones and lacks some. The sample consists of around 150,000 clones, about 88% of them appearing once. The source material was PBMCs, sampled at disease progression, from a patient treated with ibrutinib. The receptors were sampled from a human donor with chronic lymphocytic leukemia.

The CDR3: CASSPDPGLKGEQYF. The CDR3 coding sequence is TGTGCCAGCAGCCCCGACCCGGGACTAAAAGGCGAGCAGTACTTC. V gene TRBV2 combines with J gene TRBJ2-7, with 7 nucleotides matching TRBD2. Germline-derived CDR1 and CDR2 are SNHLY and FYNNEI. The CDR3 runs to 15 residues. The V and J ends lost 6 bases and 6 bases, in that order; junction bases with no gene match: 14.

The chain uses TRBV7-2 and TRBJ2-7, with 7 nucleotides matching TRBD1. The trim removed 5 bases at V and 0 bases at J, leaving 7 bases unmatched. The germline V gene has CDR1 SGHTA and CDR2 FQGNSA. The CDR3 is 15 residues long. CDR3 region: CASSDGQEPSYEQYF. In DNA form, the CDR3 reads TGTGCCAGCAGCGACGGACAGGAGCCCTCCTACGAGCAGTACTTC.

This rearrangement joins TRBV6-1 to TRBJ2-4; perhaps TRBD2 as D (6 bases). V dropped 2 bases and J dropped 8 bases, with 16 bases sitting between them. The CDR3 has 15 amino acids. Germline values: CDR1 MNHNS, CDR2 SASEGT. In nucleotides, the CDR3 is TGTGCCAGCAGTGAAAGTTTCGCTAGGAGGGACATTCAGTACTTC. Its translation is CASSESFARRDIQYF.

The chain employs TRBV11-2 and TRBJ2-7, with D possibly TRBD1 on 5 matching bases. V lost 6 bases and J 3 bases, leaving 12 bases between the germline ends. The CDR3 loop spans 13 amino acids. Germline assignment: CDR1 SGHAT and CDR2 FQNNGV. The CDR3 DNA sequence: TGTGCCAGCAGACCGACAGACCGCTACGAGCAGTACTTC. It encodes CASRPTDRYEQYF.

The chain has TRBV7-2 and TRBJ1-1; D is ambiguous. This CDR3 is 13 amino acids long. Germline lookup yields CDR1 SGHTA and CDR2 FQGNSA. The V gene lost 0 bases and the J gene lost 6 bases, with 8 bases spanning the gap. CDR3 amino acids: CASSLARMAEAFF. As DNA, the CDR3 is TGTGCCAGCAGCTTAGCGCGGATGGCTGAAGCTTTCTTT.

This clone was recorded once. This chain links TRBV2 with TRBJ2-5, with D possibly TRBD2 on 5 matching bases. Trimming left V 6 bases short and J 1 base short, with 12 bases between. This CDR3 has 14 residues. Per the germline V gene, CDR1 is SNHLY and CDR2 is FYNNEI. In DNA, the CDR3 is TGTGCCAGCAGGGAGGTACATCTCCAAGAGACCCAGTACTTC. Protein product: CASREVHLQETQYF.

The rearrangement links TRBV5-6 to TRBJ2-7, with 8 positions matching TRBD2. CDR1 is SGHDT and CDR2 is YYEEEE in the germline V gene. V was clipped by 4 bases and J by 4 bases; unmatched bases: 7. CDR3 length: 14 residues. The CDR3 protein is CASSNLTSVYEQYF. The CDR3 coding sequence is TGTGCCAGCAGCAACTTGACTAGCGTGTACGAGCAGTACTTC.

V and J are TRBV7-3 and TRBJ2-1; D tentatively reads TRBD1 or TRBD2 (5 bases each). V was cut by 3 bases and J by 5 bases, with 14 bases left in between. Germline V gene data show CDR1 as SGHTA and CDR2 as FQGTGA. The CDR3 has 15 residues. CDR3 sequence: CASSFGTLRNNEQFF. DNA of the CDR3: TGTGCCAGCAGCTTCGGGACCCTTCGCAACAATGAGCAGTTCTTC.

This chain uses TRBV30 with TRBJ2-7; 8 bases match TRBD1. The CDR3 contains 14 residues. V dropped 2 bases and J dropped 3; count of bases not matched to a gene: 6. From germline, CDR1 is GTSNPN and CDR2 SVGIG (reference sequence). CDR3 DNA sequence: TGTGCCTGGAGTTCCGGGACAGGTAACTACGAGCAGTACTTC. Amino acids: CAWSSGTGNYEQYF.

The chain employs TRBV19 and TRBJ1-3; no firm D call. The CDR3 consists of 13 residues. From germline, CDR1 is LNHDA and CDR2 SQIVND (reference sequence). V shed 6 bases and J shed 3 bases, with 9 bases lying between them. CDR3 in amino acids: CASRKGFGNTIYF. The DNA for the CDR3 is TGTGCCAGTAGGAAGGGCTTTGGAAACACCATATATTTT.

The CDR3 nucleotides are TGTGCCAGCAGTTTGCACCGGGACAGGGGGGAACAGCCCCAGCATTTT. It is translated as CASSLHRDRGEQPQHF. This sequence joins TRBV28 and TRBJ1-5, with 11 bases matching TRBD1. Germline CDR1 and CDR2: MDHEN and SYDVKM. The CDR3 spans 16 residues. V trimming: 3 bases; J trimming: 7 bases; junction bases outside the gene matches: 8.

V and J are TRBV7-3 and TRBJ2-6, with D perhaps TRBD2 (5 bases). V was trimmed by 4 bases and J by 0 bases, leaving 19 bases between them. The CDR3 loop spans 19 amino acids. CDR1 and CDR2 (germline): SGHTA, FQGTGA. CDR3 in amino acids: CASSSKRLNLGSGANVLTF. Here the CDR3 DNA reads TGTGCCAGCAGCTCAAAGCGGCTGAACCTGGGCTCTGGGGCCAACGTCCTGACTTTC.

V is TRBV5-4 and J is TRBJ2-7; either TRBD1 or TRBD2 may fit D (7 bases each). This CDR3 is 15 amino acids long. CDR1 and CDR2 from the germline V gene are SGHNT and YYREEE (reference sequence). Trimming took off 1 base at V and 6 bases at J, with 17 bases between the two ends. CDR3 sequence: CASSLRPGGGSEQYF. The CDR3 coding sequence is TGTGCCAGCAGCTTGAGGCCAGGGGGGGGAAGCGAGCAGTACTTC.

This sequence joins TRBV18 and TRBJ2-5; D is unresolved. CDR1 and CDR2 from the germline V gene are KGHSH and LQKENI. The CDR3 covers 13 residues. Between the trimmed V and J ends, which lost 0 bases and 5 bases, there was a span of 7 bases. The CDR3 DNA reads as TGTGCCAGCTCACCACCGTATGCGGAGACCCAGTACTTC. It encodes CASSPPYAETQYF. The variable domain in full, completed from reference TRBV18 and TRBJ2-5, reads NAGVMQNPRHLVRRRGQEARLRCSPMKGHSHVYWYRQLPEEGLKFMVYLQKENIIDESGMPKERFSAEFPKEGPSILRIQQVVRGDSAAYFCASSPPYAETQYFGPGTRLLVL.

The chain is built from TRBV7-2 and TRBJ1-2; unclear D gene. CDR1 is SGHTA, CDR2 FQGNSA, per germline. The V and J ends lost 5 bases and 6 bases respectively, with 13 bases between them. This CDR3 spans 13 amino acids. This chain's CDR3 is CASSPSRGDGYTF. As DNA, the CDR3 is TGTGCCAGCAGCCCGTCGCGGGGTGATGGCTACACCTTC.

The chain couples TRBV4-3 to TRBJ2-1; 9 bases match TRBD1. Germline V CDR1 and CDR2: LGHNA, YSLEER. V lost 3 bases, J lost 7 bases, and 7 bases stayed unmatched. The CDR3 totals 15 residues. The CDR3: CASSQVGTGKNEQFF. DNA for the CDR3: TGCGCCAGCAGCCAGGTCGGGACAGGGAAAAATGAGCAGTTCTTC.

The chain links TRBV19 to TRBJ2-5; D might be TRBD1 (6 bases). Trimming removed 3 bases from V and 5 bases from J, with 19 bases in between. This CDR3 comprises 16 residues. Germline V gene sequence: CDR1 LNHDA, CDR2 SQIVND (reference sequence). The CDR3 DNA sequence: TGTGCCAGTAGTATCTTGGCAGGGGCTATAGGGGAGACCCAGTACTTC. Its protein product is CASSILAGAIGETQYF.

The J gene is TRBJ1-2, the V gene TRBV5-4; 7 bases match TRBD1. V dropped 5 bases and J dropped 2; count of bases not matched to a gene: 9. The CDR3 length is 15 residues. Germline values: CDR1 SGHNT, CDR2 YYREEE (reference sequence). CDR3 amino acids: CASSPTGTKNYGYTF. Here the CDR3 DNA reads TGTGCCAGCAGTCCGACAGGGACCAAAAACTATGGCTACACCTTC.

The genes are TRBV5-1 and TRBJ2-3; TRBD2 might be the D (6 bases). Germline lookup yields CDR1 SGHRS and CDR2 YFSETQ. This CDR3 spans 15 amino acids. The V gene lost 7 bases and the J gene lost 1 base, with 16 bases spanning the gap. The CDR3 DNA is TGCGCCAGCTCCCTGCTCCCTAGCGGCACAGATACGCAGTATTTT. Protein: CASSLLPSGTDTQYF.

The rearrangement links TRBV5-1 to TRBJ2-7; the D gene is possibly TRBD2 (5 bases). With 3 bases removed from V and 0 bases from J, the gap between germline ends came to 16 bases. This CDR3 region has 16 residues. CDR1 and CDR2 from the germline V gene are SGHRS and YFSETQ. The CDR3: CASSSLVGAVSYEQYF. CDR3 sequence (DNA): TGCGCCAGCAGCTCCTTAGTCGGAGCGGTCTCCTACGAGCAGTACTTC.

CDR3 residues: CASGLPRGLTSGKNYEQYF. The DNA of the CDR3 is TGTGCTAGTGGTTTGCCCCGGGGGCTAACTAGCGGAAAAAACTACGAGCAGTACTTC. The J gene is TRBJ2-7, the V gene TRBV12-5, with 8 bases identical to TRBD2. The germline V gene encodes CDR1 LGHNT and CDR2 FRNRAP. CDR3 length: 19 amino acids. The trim removed 2 bases at V and 3 bases at J, leaving 18 bases unmatched.

V gene TRBV7-9 combines with J gene TRBJ1-1, with a possible D match to TRBD1 (5 bases). Trimming shortened V by 4 bases and J by 4 bases, and 19 bases separated the two germline ends. Germline V gene lookup returns CDR1 SEHNR and CDR2 FQNEAQ (reference sequence). The CDR3 extends over 16 amino acids. The CDR3 region is CASSSKSRVSGTEAFF. The CDR3 nucleotides are TGTGCCAGCAGCTCAAAAAGCAGGGTTTCAGGCACTGAAGCTTTCTTT.

The gene calls are TRBV11-3 and TRBJ2-1, with D unresolved. CDR3 length equals 13 residues. Germline V gene data show CDR1 as SGHNT and CDR2 as YENEEA. The ends were cut back, 2 bases at V and 7 bases at J, with 9 bases in the middle. The CDR3 loop reads CASSLSHSNEQFF. The CDR3 DNA follows: TGTGCCAGCAGCTTAAGCCATAGTAATGAGCAGTTCTTC.

V and J are TRBV6-6 and TRBJ1-2; D may be TRBD1 (6 bases). Germline-derived CDR1 and CDR2 are MNHNY and SVGAGI (reference sequence). The CDR3 runs to 15 residues. Trimming stripped 0 bases from V and 3 bases from J, with 11 bases between. Written as DNA, the CDR3 is TGTGCCAGCAGTTACTCGGCAGGGGTCGACTATGGCTACACCTTC. Amino acids: CASSYSAGVDYGYTF.

The genes are TRBV20-1 and TRBJ2-3; D not certain. Trimming removed 6 bases at V and 1 base at J, with 5 bases between. There are 11 residues in the CDR3. CDR1 DFQATT and CDR2 SNEGSKA come from the germline V gene (reference sequence). CDR3 in DNA: TGCAGTGCACTCGGCACAGATACGCAGTATTTT. Translation gives CSALGTDTQYF.

The chain joins TRBV11-3 to TRBJ2-7; D ambiguous. Germline lookup yields CDR1 SGHNT and CDR2 YENEEA. V was pared by 7 bases and J by 4 bases, with 8 bases between. The CDR3 length is 11 residues. The CDR3 sequence is CASTEGYEQYF. Written as DNA, the CDR3 is TGTGCCAGCACCGAAGGGTACGAGCAGTACTTC.

The chain employs TRBV9 and TRBJ2-2, with D perhaps matching TRBD2 (7 bases). The CDR3 sequence is 18 residues long. Germline V gene data show CDR1 as SGDLS and CDR2 as YYNGEE. V was pared by 0 bases and J by 4 bases, with 19 bases between. Here the CDR3 DNA reads TGTGCCAGCAGCGTAGGACCAGGGGCGGGAGTGGGCACCGGGGAGCTGTTTTTT. Translation gives CASSVGPGAGVGTGELFF.

The gene calls are TRBV5-8 and TRBJ2-3; 7 bases are shared with TRBD1. V lost 3 bases to trimming and J lost 6 bases; unmatched junction nucleotides: 4. CDR3 length: 13 amino acids. CDR1 is SGHTS and CDR2 is YDEGEE in the germline V gene. The CDR3 DNA reads as TGTGCCAGCAGCTGGGGGACAGCGGATACGCAGTATTTT. It codes for CASSWGTADTQYF.